This paragraph reports one T cell receptor (beta chain). As handled by the study authors: It was from reference gene primer amplification that nucleated cell counts were estimated. Libraries were prepared by immunoSEQ multiplex PCR; TCRdb keeps only in-frame clonotypes and omits some of them. For V, J and clone size, that table is used; D and trimming come from the DNA. The data hold 270,000 or so clones, with 81% observed a single time. Germline trimming cut 5 bases from V and 5 bases from J; bases unmatched to any gene: 10. From germline, CDR1 is SGHAT and CDR2 FQNNGV. The CDR3 contains 15 residues. These data are taken from a study of blood T cell repertoires in COVID-19. Study-level information: Acute and convalescent COVID-19 specimens originated in the United States, Italy and Spain. Sources were T cells, B-cell-depleted T cells, or PBMCs; the material itself was cDNA or gDNA.

This TCR was recovered from a woman aged 55-69 years with active or convalescent COVID-19. The specimen sequenced was peripheral blood. The chain has TRBV11-2 and TRBJ1-2, with 8 bases lining up with TRBD1. In DNA, the CDR3 is TGTGCCAGCAGCCGGACGACAGGGGTCGGATATGGCTACACCTTC. Encoded protein: CASSRTTGVGYGYTF.